The source of this T cell receptor (beta chain) is a study of blood T cell repertoires in COVID-19. Whole-study context: Samples taken during acute and convalescent COVID-19 were collected in the United States, Italy and Spain. T cells, B-cell-depleted T cells, or PBMCs supplied cDNA or gDNA.

Germline loops: CDR1 LGHDT, CDR2 YNNKEL (reference sequence). Trimming took 0 bases from V and 4 from J, leaving 7 bases between them. This CDR3 is built from 14 residues. Authors' analysis steps: Scientists estimated how many nucleated cells there were by amplifying reference gene primers. Only in-frame clones appear in the TCRdb table, and some are missing; sequencing was by immunoSEQ multiplex PCR. That table is the source of V, J and clone size, and D and trimming were worked out from the DNA. The repertoire consists of roughly 230,000 clones, with approximately 83% occurring once and the leading ten covering 7.4%.

The sequencing input was peripheral blood. The clonotype originates from a woman aged 45 to 65 with acute or convalescent COVID-19. V usage is TRBV3-1 (or the pseudogene TRBV3-2) and J usage is TRBJ1-3; D uncertain. CDR3 DNA sequence: TGTGCCAGCAGCCAAGATGCCAGGGGAAACACCATATATTTT. It is translated as CASSQDARGNTIYF.